Below, 32 T cell receptor beta chains from the same sample are listed, as sequenced in a study of blood T cell repertoires in COVID-19. Profiled with immunoSEQ multiplex PCR; TCRdb holds only in-frame clones, not every one. Of over 150,000 clones listed, more than 65% were seen once; the top ten hold less than 15%. The sample comprised peripheral blood. All receptors derive from a human donor in a cohort sampled during active COVID-19.

This clone was found once. V and J are TRBV3-1 (or the pseudogene TRBV3-2) and TRBJ1-4; 7 bases are a match to TRBD1. V trimming: 5 bases; J trimming: 4 bases; junction bases outside the gene matches: 4. From germline, CDR1 is LGHDT and CDR2 YNNKEL (reference sequence). The CDR3 is made up of 14 amino acids. This CDR3 reads CASSSGTDNEKLFF. CDR3 nucleotide sequence: TGTGCCAGCAGCTCCGGGACAGATAATGAAAAACTGTTTTTT.

The chain is built from TRBV28 and TRBJ2-3; 12 bases line up with TRBD2. CDR3 length equals 18 residues. Germline-derived CDR1 and CDR2 are MDHEN and SYDVKM. The J segment lost 0 bases and the V segment lost 2 bases, leaving 6 bases of the junction unmatched. The CDR3 DNA reads as TGTGCCAGCAGTTTACTAGCGGGAGGGCCCGCTAGCACAGATACGCAGTATTTT. Translating it yields CASSLLAGGPASTDTQYF.

This chain joins TRBV28 and TRBJ1-5, with D perhaps TRBD1 (6 bases). CDR3 length: 16 amino acids. The V gene's germline CDR1 is MDHEN and CDR2 SYDVKM. The germline V and J ends were trimmed by 6 bases and 3 bases, with 18 bases remaining between them. The CDR3 DNA reads as TGTGCCAGCAGCCAGAGGGGCAGGGGAGACAATCAGCCCCAGCATTTT. Its protein is CASSQRGRGDNQPQHF. The full variable domain, its missing parts supplied by reference TRBV28 and TRBJ1-5, is DVKVTQSSRYLVKRTGEKVFLECVQDMDHENMFWYRQDPGLGLRLIYFSYDVKMKEKGDIPEGYSVSREKKERFSLILESASTNQTSMYLCASSQRGRGDNQPQHFGDGTRLSIL.

This chain links TRBV7-9 with TRBJ2-5; 11 bases align to TRBD2. V dropped 5 bases and J dropped 4; count of bases not matched to a gene: 6. The CDR3 is 15 residues long. Germline CDR1 and CDR2: SEHNR and FQNEAQ (reference sequence). This chain's CDR3 is CASSPVAGGRETQYF. The CDR3 region has the DNA TGTGCCAGCAGCCCGGTAGCGGGAGGGCGAGAGACCCAGTACTTC.

V and J are TRBV4-2 and TRBJ2-3; 9 bases fit TRBD2. The CDR3 extends over 16 amino acids. From germline, CDR1 is LGHNA and CDR2 YNFKEQ. Germline trimming cut 4 bases from V and 3 bases from J; bases unmatched to any gene: 8. CDR3 amino acids: CASSREASGKTDTQYF. The CDR3 DNA follows: TGTGCCAGCAGCCGAGAGGCTAGCGGGAAAACAGATACGCAGTATTTT.

The chain has TRBV9 and TRBJ2-2; TRBD1 matches at 7 bases. Looked up from germline, CDR1 is SGDLS and CDR2 is YYNGEE. Losses at the gene ends were 3 bases for V and 2 bases for J; bases not matched to a gene: 4. There are 15 residues in the CDR3. The CDR3 loop is CASSAGQANTGELFF. CDR3 sequence (DNA): TGTGCCAGCAGCGCCGGACAGGCAAACACCGGGGAGCTGTTTTTT.

This chain connects TRBV2 to TRBJ2-1; 11 bases map to TRBD1. With 6 bases clipped from V and 8 bases from J, the junction kept 3 bases outside the gene matches. Germline assignment: CDR1 SNHLY and CDR2 FYNNEI. This CDR3 comprises 13 residues. The CDR3 nucleotides are TGTGCCAGCAGGCCGGGACAGGGGGATGAGCAGTTCTTC. This codes for CASRPGQGDEQFF.

This sequence joins TRBV20-1 and TRBJ1-3; D remains unclear. V dropped 4 bases and J dropped 3 bases, with 13 bases sitting between them. Germline values: CDR1 DFQATT, CDR2 SNEGSKA (reference sequence). This CDR3 contains 14 residues. CDR3 DNA sequence: TGCAGTGCTACTGAGGGCGAAATTGGAAACACCATATATTTT. This gives the protein CSATEGEIGNTIYF.

This clone was found a few times. The chain couples TRBV7-8 to TRBJ2-5, with D possibly matching TRBD2 (6 bases). Between the trimmed V and J ends, which lost 5 bases and 1 base, there was a span of 14 bases. The CDR3 runs to 15 residues. In germline, CDR1 is SGHVS, CDR2 FQNEAQ. The CDR3 reads CASSRWDSLQETQYF. The CDR3 DNA follows: TGTGCCAGCAGCAGATGGGACTCCCTCCAAGAGACCCAGTACTTC.

V is TRBV30 and J is TRBJ1-5; D gene ambiguous. Trimming removed 0 bases at V and 4 bases at J, with 7 bases between. The CDR3 is 13 residues long. Germline CDR1 reads GTSNPN; CDR2 reads SVGIG (reference sequence). This chain's CDR3 is CAWSVTSNQPQHF. In DNA, the CDR3 is TGTGCCTGGAGTGTAACCAGTAATCAGCCCCAGCATTTT.

The V gene is TRBV12-3 or TRBV12-4, the J gene TRBJ2-1, with TRBD1 matching 8 bases. Losses at the gene ends were 2 bases for V and 12 bases for J; bases not matched to a gene: 6. The CDR3 loop spans 13 amino acids. The CDR3 loop reads CASSLRQGMGQFF. CDR3 bases: TGTGCCAGCAGTTTAAGACAGGGGATGGGGCAGTTCTTC.

The V gene is TRBV27, the J gene TRBJ2-7; 11 positions match TRBD1. Germline V gives CDR1 MNHEY, CDR2 SMNVEV (reference sequence). This CDR3 spans 14 amino acids. Losses at the gene ends were 6 bases for V and 2 bases for J; bases not matched to a gene: 3. For the CDR3, the DNA is TGTGCCAGCAGAGGGACAGGGGGGACCTACGAGCAGTACTTC. It translates to CASRGTGGTYEQYF.

This clone was seen a few times. This chain connects TRBV28 to TRBJ1-3; no reliable D call. The V gene lost 3 bases and the J gene lost 0 bases, with 12 bases spanning the gap. Germline V gene sequence: CDR1 MDHEN, CDR2 SYDVKM. This CDR3 comprises 16 residues. CDR3 bases: TGTGCCAGCAGTTTGGCTCCCTCGTACTCTGGAAACACCATATATTTT. Its translation is CASSLAPSYSGNTIYF.

The rearrangement uses TRBV18 and TRBJ2-5, with 9 bases lining up with TRBD2. This CDR3 has 17 amino acids. CDR1 KGHSH and CDR2 LQKENI come from the germline V gene. The V and J ends lost 6 bases and 3 bases, in that order; junction bases with no gene match: 14. DNA for the CDR3: TGTGCCAGCTCCCTGACACTGGCGGGAGGGCTCGAAGAGACCCAGTACTTC. Amino acid sequence: CASSLTLAGGLEETQYF.

The rearrangement links TRBV7-8 to TRBJ1-5; a possible D gene is TRBD1 (5 bases). Germline assignment: CDR1 SGHVS and CDR2 FQNEAQ. V gave up 5 bases and J gave up 6 bases, with 17 bases separating them. The CDR3 has 15 residues. The CDR3 DNA reads TGTGCCAGCAGCCGACGGGGGGAAGGAGGTCAGCCCCAGCATTTT. Amino acids: CASSRRGEGGQPQHF. The whole variable domain, remainder taken from reference TRBV7-8 and TRBJ1-5, is GAGVSQSPRYKVAKRGQDVALRCDPISGHVSLFWYQQALGQGPEFLTYFQNEAQLDKSGLPSDRFFAERPEGSVSTLKIQRTQQEDSAVYLCASSRRGEGGQPQHFGDGTRLSIL.

This clone occurred once. The V call is TRBV7-9, the J call TRBJ1-2; TRBD1 agrees at 7 bases. Germline V gene data show CDR1 as SEHNR and CDR2 as FQNEAQ (reference sequence). The CDR3 consists of 14 residues. V shed 2 bases and J 5 bases; nucleotides not matched to a gene: 5. CDR3: CASSLQTGLYGYTF. CDR3 DNA sequence: TGTGCCAGCAGCTTACAGACAGGGCTTTATGGCTACACCTTC.

The genes are TRBV7-2 and TRBJ2-5; 7 bases match TRBD2. Germline trimming cut 5 bases from V and 2 bases from J; bases unmatched to any gene: 11. Germline V lookup: CDR1 SGHTA, CDR2 FQGNSA. The CDR3 runs 16 residues. CDR3 nucleotide sequence: TGTGCCAGCAGCCCCGGGGTAGCGGGTCCTCAAGAGACCCAGTACTTC. Translated: CASSPGVAGPQETQYF.

The chain carries TRBV7-7 and TRBJ2-7, with D possibly TRBD2 on 5 matching bases. The CDR3 consists of 15 residues. Germline assignment: CDR1 SSHAT and CDR2 FNYEAQ (reference sequence). V was shortened by 1 base and J by 3 bases, with 13 bases between the two germline ends. The CDR3 reads CASSLDAGPFYEQYF. The CDR3 DNA follows: TGTGCCAGCAGCTTAGATGCGGGCCCGTTCTACGAGCAGTACTTC.

The chain links TRBV2 to TRBJ1-1, with 7 bases that match TRBD1. Germline V CDR1 and CDR2: SNHLY, FYNNEI. The CDR3 consists of 12 residues. V gave up 4 bases and J gave up 11 bases; unmatched junction bases: 7. The CDR3 loop is CASSANRGSAFF. The CDR3 DNA follows: TGTGCCAGCAGTGCGAACAGGGGCTCTGCTTTCTTT.

CDR3 loop: CASSILGTGIGGVVETQYF. In nucleotides, the CDR3 is TGTGCCAGTAGTATCCTAGGGACAGGGATCGGAGGGGTTGTAGAGACCCAGTACTTC. The V call is TRBV19, the J call TRBJ2-5, with 9 nucleotides matching TRBD1. The germline CDR1 and CDR2 sequences are LNHDA and SQIVND (reference sequence). The ends lost 3 bases at V and 4 bases at J; junction bases unmatched: 18. The length of the CDR3 is 19 residues.

The chain joins TRBV19 to TRBJ1-5, with 7 bases aligning to TRBD1. The CDR3 runs to 14 residues. The V and J ends lost 9 bases and 7 bases, in that order; junction bases with no gene match: 12. Germline-derived CDR1 and CDR2 are LNHDA and SQIVND (reference sequence). The CDR3 is CASYSNQGDQPQHF. In DNA, the CDR3 is TGTGCCAGCTACAGCAATCAGGGGGACCAGCCCCAGCATTTT.

V gene TRBV10-3 combines with J gene TRBJ2-3, with a tentative D call TRBD1 (6 bases). The V end was cut by 4 bases, the J end by 6 bases, with 14 bases between. Germline-derived CDR1 and CDR2 are ENHRY and SYGVKD. The CDR3 spans 14 residues. CDR3 sequence: CAISALGARDTQYF. In DNA form, the CDR3 reads TGTGCCATCAGTGCTTTGGGGGCGAGGGATACGCAGTATTTT.

The rearrangement links TRBV12-2 to TRBJ2-2; the table calls TRBD2, which could not be checked here. TRBV12-2 is recorded as a pseudogene. This CDR3 spans 17 amino acids. The CDR3 DNA sequence: TGTGCAAGTCGCTGCCGCAGAGCGGGAGAGAACACCGGGGAGCTGTTTTTT. Its protein is CASRCRRAGENTGELFF.

V and J are TRBV11-2 and TRBJ1-1; D is unclear. The germline V gene encodes CDR1 SGHAT and CDR2 FQNNGV. V lost 5 bases, J lost 1 base, and 11 bases lay in between. This CDR3 is built from 14 residues. The DNA of the CDR3 is TGTGCCAGCAGCACCCGACCGGGGAACACTGAAGCTTTCTTT. It codes for CASSTRPGNTEAFF.

Notes on this clone: A much larger clone is a single base away; this may be a read error. V and J are TRBV28 and TRBJ2-1, with D maybe TRBD1 (5 bases). Germline V gives CDR1 MDHEN, CDR2 SYDVKM. The V end was cut by 3 bases, the J end by 3 bases, with 6 bases between. The CDR3 consists of 13 residues. Written as DNA, the CDR3 is TGTGCCAGCAGTTTTGACAGCTACAATGAGCAGTTCTTC. This gives the protein CASSFDSYNEQFF.

The chain joins TRBV28 to TRBJ2-7, with 8 bases aligning to TRBD2. This CDR3 is built from 13 residues. Germline CDR1 and CDR2: MDHEN and SYDVKM. After removal of 6 bases from V and 5 bases from J, the junction contained 6 bases not matched to a gene. This CDR3 is CASRVAGFNEQYF. DNA of the CDR3: TGTGCCAGCAGGGTAGCGGGATTCAACGAGCAGTACTTC.

The chain uses TRBV27 and TRBJ1-4, with D possibly TRBD1 on 5 matching bases. The germline V and J ends were trimmed by 9 bases and 0 bases, with 8 bases remaining between them. This CDR3 has 13 residues. CDR1 and CDR2 (germline): MNHEY, SMNVEV (reference sequence). In DNA form, the CDR3 reads TGTGCCAGTTCGACAGCAACTAATGAAAAACTGTTTTTT. Residues: CASSTATNEKLFF. The full variable domain, with the rest looked up from reference TRBV27 and TRBJ1-4, is EAQVTQNPRYLITVTGKKLTVTCSQNMNHEYMSWYRQDPGLGLRQIYYSMNVEVTDKGDVPEGYKVSRKEKRNFPLILESPSPNQTSLYFCASSTATNEKLFFGSGTQLSVL.

This chain joins TRBV14 and TRBJ2-1; D ambiguous. The CDR3 has 20 amino acids. From germline, CDR1 is SGHDN and CDR2 FVKESK. Trimming removed 2 bases from V and 5 bases from J, with 28 bases in between. CDR3 region: CASSQNRGVPLLFSDNEQFF. The CDR3 coding sequence is TGTGCCAGCAGCCAAAATCGAGGAGTTCCTCTACTATTTTCTGACAATGAGCAGTTCTTC.

The chain links TRBV11-2 to TRBJ2-6, with unresolved D. Between the trimmed V and J ends, which lost 9 bases and 0 bases, there was a span of 3 bases. Germline CDR1 and CDR2: SGHAT and FQNNGV. The CDR3 contains 12 residues. The CDR3 protein is CASRSGANVLTF. Here the CDR3 DNA reads TGTGCCAGTCGCTCTGGGGCCAACGTCCTGACTTTC.

The chain uses TRBV15 and TRBJ2-6, with 7 bases lining up with TRBD1. The junction had 3 bases not matched to a gene; V was cut back by 6 bases and J by 1 base. The germline CDR1 and CDR2 sequences are LNHNV and YYDKDF (reference sequence). This CDR3 region has 15 residues. In nucleotides, the CDR3 is TGTGCCACCAGTACAGGGGCGTCTGGGGCCAACGTCCTGACTTTC. Amino acid sequence: CATSTGASGANVLTF.

V usage is TRBV18 and J usage is TRBJ2-3, with 8 bases identical to TRBD2. V was pared by 3 bases and J by 4 bases, with 9 bases of the junction left unmatched. Germline-derived CDR1 and CDR2 are KGHSH and LQKENI. The CDR3 totals 16 residues. CDR3: CASSPGAGALPDTQYF. DNA for the CDR3: TGTGCCAGCTCACCCGGAGCGGGAGCCCTCCCAGATACGCAGTATTTT. Based on the CDR3 plus reference TRBV18 and TRBJ2-3, the full variable domain is NAGVMQNPRHLVRRRGQEARLRCSPMKGHSHVYWYRQLPEEGLKFMVYLQKENIIDESGMPKERFSAEFPKEGPSILRIQQVVRGDSAAYFCASSPGAGALPDTQYFGPGTRLTVL.

The V and J genes are TRBV21-1 and TRBJ1-3. TRBV21-1 is flagged as a pseudogene. The CDR3 runs 17 residues. The CDR3, as DNA: TGTGCCAGCAGCCGAGGGCGGGGACGGTTCTCTGGAAACACCATATATTTT. Encoded protein: CASSRGRGRFSGNTIYF.